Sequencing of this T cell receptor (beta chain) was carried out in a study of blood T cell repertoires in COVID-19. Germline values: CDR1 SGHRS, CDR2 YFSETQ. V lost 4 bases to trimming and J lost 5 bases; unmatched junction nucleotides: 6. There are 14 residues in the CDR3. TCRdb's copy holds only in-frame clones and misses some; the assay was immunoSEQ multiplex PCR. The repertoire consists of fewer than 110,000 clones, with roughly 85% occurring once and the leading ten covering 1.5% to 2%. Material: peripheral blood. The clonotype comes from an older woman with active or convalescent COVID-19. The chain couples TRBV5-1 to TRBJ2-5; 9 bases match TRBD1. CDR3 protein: CASSKTGGRETQYF. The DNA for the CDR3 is TGCGCCAGCAGCAAAACAGGGGGCCGGGAGACCCAGTACTTC.